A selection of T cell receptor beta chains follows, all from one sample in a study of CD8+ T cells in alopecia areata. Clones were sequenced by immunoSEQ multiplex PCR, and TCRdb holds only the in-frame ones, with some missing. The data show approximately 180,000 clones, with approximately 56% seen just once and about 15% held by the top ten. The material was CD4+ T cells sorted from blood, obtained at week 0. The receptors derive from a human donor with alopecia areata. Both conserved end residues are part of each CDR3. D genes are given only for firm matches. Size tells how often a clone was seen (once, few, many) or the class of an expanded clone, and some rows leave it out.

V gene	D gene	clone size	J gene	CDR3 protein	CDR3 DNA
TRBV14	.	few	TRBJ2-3	CASSQERGVKDTQYF	TGTGCCAGCAGCCAAGAACGGGGAGTTAAAGATACGCAGTATTTT
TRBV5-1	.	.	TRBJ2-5	CASSLDTQETQYF	TGCGCCAGCAGCTTGGACACTCAAGAGACCCAGTACTTC
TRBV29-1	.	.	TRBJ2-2	CSVEEMSAGELFF	TGCAGCGTTGAAGAAATGTCGGCCGGGGAGCTGTTTTTT
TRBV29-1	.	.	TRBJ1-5	CSVAATPGSQHF	TGCAGCGTTGCCGCAACCCCGGGGTCCCAGCATTTT
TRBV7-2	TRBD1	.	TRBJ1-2	CASSYGQGNYGYTF	TGTGCCAGCAGCTATGGACAGGGGAACTATGGCTACACCTTC
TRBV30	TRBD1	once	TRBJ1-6	CAWSDTGGSPLHF	TGTGCCTGGAGTGATACAGGGGGCAGCCCCCTCCACTTT
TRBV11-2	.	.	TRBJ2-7	CASSPVARQVRLGQYF	TGTGCCAGCAGCCCAGTCGCGAGGCAGGTCCGACTGGGGCAGTACTTC
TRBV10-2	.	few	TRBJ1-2	CASSLTVNYGYTF	TGCGCCAGCAGTTTGACAGTTAACTATGGCTACACCTTC
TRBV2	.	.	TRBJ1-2	CASSEGGYGYTF	TGTGCCAGCAGTGAAGGGGGCTATGGCTACACCTTC
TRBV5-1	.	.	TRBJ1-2	CASSSTGLEGYTF	TGCGCCAGCAGCTCGACAGGCTTAGAAGGCTACACCTTC
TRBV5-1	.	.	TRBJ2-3	CASSLAIGSSTDTQYF	TGCGCCAGCAGCTTGGCCATCGGTTCTAGCACAGATACGCAGTATTTT
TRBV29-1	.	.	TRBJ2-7	CSAWGDLDEQYF	TGCAGCGCGTGGGGGGACTTGGACGAGCAGTACTTC
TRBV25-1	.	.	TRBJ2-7	CASSDVIGRSYEQYF	TGTGCCAGCAGTGACGTTATAGGCAGGAGCTACGAGCAGTACTTC
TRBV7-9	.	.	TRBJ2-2	CASSFQGLTGTGELFF	TGTGCCAGCAGCTTTCAGGGACTGACCGGCACCGGGGAGCTGTTTTTT
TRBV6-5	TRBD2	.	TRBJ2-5	CATIAGEETQYF	TGTGCCACGATAGCGGGGGAAGAGACCCAGTACTTC
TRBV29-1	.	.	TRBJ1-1	CSVGGLYDTEAFF	TGCAGCGTTGGTGGTCTCTACGACACTGAAGCTTTCTTT
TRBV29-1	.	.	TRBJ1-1	CSVGNTEAFF	TGCAGCGTCGGGAACACTGAAGCTTTCTTT
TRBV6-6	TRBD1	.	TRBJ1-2	CASSYGQGPTYGYTF	TGTGCCAGCAGTTACGGACAGGGCCCCACCTATGGCTACACCTTC
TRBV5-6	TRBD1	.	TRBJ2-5	CASSLPDRGSETQYF	TGTGCCAGCAGCCTTCCGGACAGGGGGTCGGAGACCCAGTACTTC
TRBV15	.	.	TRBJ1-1	CATSREGRRNTEAFF	TGTGCCACCAGCAGAGAAGGACGGAGGAACACTGAAGCTTTCTTT
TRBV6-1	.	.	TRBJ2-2	CASSPRTAGELFF	TGTGCCAGCAGTCCCCGGACGGCCGGGGAGCTGTTTTTT
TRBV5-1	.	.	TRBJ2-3	CASSLSDTQYF	TGCGCCAGCAGCTTGTCAGATACGCAGTATTTT
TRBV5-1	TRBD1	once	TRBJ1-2	CASRVTGDPNYGYTF	TGCGCCAGCAGGGTCACAGGGGACCCCAACTATGGCTACACCTTC
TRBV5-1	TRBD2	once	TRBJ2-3	CASSLVTSGTDTQYF	TGCGCCAGCAGCTTGGTGACTAGCGGAACAGATACGCAGTATTTT
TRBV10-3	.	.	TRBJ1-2	CASEGSRGHYGYTF	TGTGCCTCCGAGGGGTCCAGGGGTCACTATGGCTACACCTTC
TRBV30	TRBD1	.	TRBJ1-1	CAWSVREGQRAFF	TGTGCCTGGAGTGTACGAGAGGGACAGAGGGCTTTCTTT
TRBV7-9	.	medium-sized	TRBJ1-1	CASSLPKEGRPAEAFF	TGTGCCAGCAGCTTACCGAAGGAAGGCCGTCCGGCTGAAGCTTTCTTT
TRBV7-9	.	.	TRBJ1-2	CASSLGPGTAYGYTF	TGTGCCAGCAGCTTGGGGCCCGGTACAGCTTATGGCTACACCTTC
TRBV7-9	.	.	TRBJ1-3	CASSRWLSDAGNTIYF	TGTGCCAGCAGCAGGTGGTTGTCGGATGCCGGAAACACCATATATTTT
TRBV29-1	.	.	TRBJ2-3	CSVGPGVDTQYF	TGCAGCGTTGGACCGGGAGTAGATACGCAGTATTTT
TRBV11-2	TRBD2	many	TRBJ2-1	CASSSTSGASYNEQFF	TGTGCCAGCAGCTCTACTAGCGGGGCCTCCTACAATGAGCAGTTCTTC
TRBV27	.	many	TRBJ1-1	CASRLIRDGGMAFF	TGTGCCAGCAGACTTATCAGGGATGGCGGTATGGCTTTCTTT
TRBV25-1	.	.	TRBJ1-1	CASSESGTEAFF	TGTGCCAGCAGTGAATCGGGCACTGAAGCTTTCTTT
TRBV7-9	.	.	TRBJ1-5	CASSLGVGSQPQHF	TGTGCCAGCAGCTTAGGGGTCGGATCTCAGCCCCAGCATTTT
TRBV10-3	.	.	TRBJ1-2	CAINTGNYGYTF	TGTGCCATCAATACAGGGAACTATGGCTACACCTTC
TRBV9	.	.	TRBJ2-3	CASSVGGPPDTQYF	TGTGCCAGCAGCGTAGGAGGACCTCCAGATACGCAGTATTTT
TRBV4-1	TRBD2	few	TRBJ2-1	CASSQVASGNNEQFF	TGCGCCAGCAGCCAAGTGGCTAGCGGGAACAATGAGCAGTTCTTC
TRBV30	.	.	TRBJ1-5	CAWSVLGSRQPQHF	TGTGCCTGGAGTGTACTGGGGTCAAGGCAGCCCCAGCATTTT
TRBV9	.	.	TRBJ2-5	CASTPTSGANWETQYF	TGTGCCAGCACCCCAACGTCAGGTGCGAACTGGGAGACCCAGTACTTC
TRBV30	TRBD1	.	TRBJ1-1	CAWKEVRGDTEAFF	TGTGCCTGGAAAGAGGTCAGGGGGGACACTGAAGCTTTCTTT
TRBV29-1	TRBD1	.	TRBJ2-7	CSVVQGYEQYF	TGCAGCGTCGTACAGGGGTACGAGCAGTACTTC
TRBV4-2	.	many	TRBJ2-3	CASSQPGGDSDTQYF	TGTGCCAGCAGCCAGCCGGGGGGCGACTCCGATACGCAGTATTTT
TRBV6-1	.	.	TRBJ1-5	CASSEAFGRNQPQHF	TGTGCCAGCAGTGAAGCGTTCGGGCGGAATCAGCCCCAGCATTTT
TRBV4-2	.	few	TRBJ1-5	CASSPEGSQPQHF	TGTGCCAGCAGCCCCGAGGGGTCTCAGCCCCAGCATTTT
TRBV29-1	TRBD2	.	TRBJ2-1	CSAGASGVNEQFF	TGCAGCGCTGGGGCTAGCGGGGTCAATGAGCAGTTCTTC
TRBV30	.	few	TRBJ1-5	CAWSVSSDGQPQHF	TGTGCCTGGAGTGTATCCAGCGATGGGCAGCCCCAGCATTTT
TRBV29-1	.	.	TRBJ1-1	CSGQGGRGVTEAFF	TGCAGCGGCCAAGGGGGTAGGGGAGTCACTGAAGCTTTCTTT
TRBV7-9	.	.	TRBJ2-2	CASSLRTGGGELFF	TGTGCCAGCAGCCTTCGGACTGGTGGGGGGGAGCTGTTTTTT
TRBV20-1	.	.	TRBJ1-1	CSARVDLEAFF	TGCAGTGCTAGAGTTGATTTGGAAGCTTTCTTT
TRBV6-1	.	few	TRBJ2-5	CASSEKVETQYF	TGTGCCAGCAGTGAGAAAGTAGAGACCCAGTACTTC
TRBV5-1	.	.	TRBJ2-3	CASSPRRTTDTQYF	TGCGCCAGCAGCCCGAGGCGAACCACAGATACGCAGTATTTT
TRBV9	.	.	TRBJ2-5	CASSKERETQYF	TGTGCCAGCAGCAAGGAAAGAGAGACCCAGTACTTC